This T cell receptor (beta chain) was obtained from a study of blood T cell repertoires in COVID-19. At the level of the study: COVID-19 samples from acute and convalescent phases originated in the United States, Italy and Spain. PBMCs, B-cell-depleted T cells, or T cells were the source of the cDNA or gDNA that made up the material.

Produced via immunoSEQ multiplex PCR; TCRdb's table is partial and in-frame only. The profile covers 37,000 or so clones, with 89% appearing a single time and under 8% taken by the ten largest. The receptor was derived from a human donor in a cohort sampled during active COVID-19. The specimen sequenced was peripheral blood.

CDR3 protein: CASSLDRANTEAFF. The CDR3 region has the DNA TGTGCCAGCAGTTTAGACAGAGCCAACACTGAAGCTTTCTTT. J is TRBJ1-1 and V is TRBV2; a weak D match, TRBD1 (5 bases). With 5 bases removed from V and 2 bases from J, the gap between germline ends came to 12 bases. The CDR3 covers 14 residues. Germline-derived CDR1 and CDR2 are SNHLY and FYNNEI.